This is a list of T cell receptor beta chains from one sample in a study of CXCR3-negative and CXCR3-positive naive CD8 T cells. TCRdb reprocessed the 5' RACE reads; each CDR3 protein has one entry and no DNA is given. Recorded for this sample: tens of thousands of distinct CDR3 sequences. Material: naive CXCR3- CD8+ T cells from blood. The receptors shown here come from a human donor in good health. Some clones in this sample may be carry-over from other donors' samples. CDR3s include the opening cysteine and the closing phenylalanine or tryptophan. Some rows mark clone size as missing; the rest say once, few, many or name a class of expanded clone.

-	TRBV11-3	TRBJ2-2	CASSLDTGELFF
-	TRBV7-6	TRBJ1-4	CASADRPTTNEKLFF
-	TRBV27	TRBJ2-1	CASSLEGAEQFF
-	TRBV7-7	TRBJ2-1	CASSFRQGYEQFF
-	TRBV4-2	TRBJ1-2	CASSQVERGYTF
-	TRBV7-9	TRBJ2-1	CASSFPVGTGVDNEQFF
-	TRBV29-1	TRBJ1-5	CSVVIPGANQPQHF
-	TRBV28	TRBJ2-3	CASSLGYGTDTQYF
medium-sized	TRBV2	TRBJ2-1	CASLTGGFEQFF
-	TRBV24-1	TRBJ2-6	CATSGGQGYVTTGANVLTF
-	TRBV4-3	TRBJ2-1	CASSQDGNGGTYNEQFF
-	TRBV7-9	TRBJ2-7	CASSTREVFDEQYF
-	TRBV7-3	TRBJ2-1	CASSLTWTSGIGEQFF
-	TRBV6-2/TRBV6-3	TRBJ2-1	CASSYGSEQFF
-	TRBV13	TRBJ2-7	CASSPPSVYEQYF